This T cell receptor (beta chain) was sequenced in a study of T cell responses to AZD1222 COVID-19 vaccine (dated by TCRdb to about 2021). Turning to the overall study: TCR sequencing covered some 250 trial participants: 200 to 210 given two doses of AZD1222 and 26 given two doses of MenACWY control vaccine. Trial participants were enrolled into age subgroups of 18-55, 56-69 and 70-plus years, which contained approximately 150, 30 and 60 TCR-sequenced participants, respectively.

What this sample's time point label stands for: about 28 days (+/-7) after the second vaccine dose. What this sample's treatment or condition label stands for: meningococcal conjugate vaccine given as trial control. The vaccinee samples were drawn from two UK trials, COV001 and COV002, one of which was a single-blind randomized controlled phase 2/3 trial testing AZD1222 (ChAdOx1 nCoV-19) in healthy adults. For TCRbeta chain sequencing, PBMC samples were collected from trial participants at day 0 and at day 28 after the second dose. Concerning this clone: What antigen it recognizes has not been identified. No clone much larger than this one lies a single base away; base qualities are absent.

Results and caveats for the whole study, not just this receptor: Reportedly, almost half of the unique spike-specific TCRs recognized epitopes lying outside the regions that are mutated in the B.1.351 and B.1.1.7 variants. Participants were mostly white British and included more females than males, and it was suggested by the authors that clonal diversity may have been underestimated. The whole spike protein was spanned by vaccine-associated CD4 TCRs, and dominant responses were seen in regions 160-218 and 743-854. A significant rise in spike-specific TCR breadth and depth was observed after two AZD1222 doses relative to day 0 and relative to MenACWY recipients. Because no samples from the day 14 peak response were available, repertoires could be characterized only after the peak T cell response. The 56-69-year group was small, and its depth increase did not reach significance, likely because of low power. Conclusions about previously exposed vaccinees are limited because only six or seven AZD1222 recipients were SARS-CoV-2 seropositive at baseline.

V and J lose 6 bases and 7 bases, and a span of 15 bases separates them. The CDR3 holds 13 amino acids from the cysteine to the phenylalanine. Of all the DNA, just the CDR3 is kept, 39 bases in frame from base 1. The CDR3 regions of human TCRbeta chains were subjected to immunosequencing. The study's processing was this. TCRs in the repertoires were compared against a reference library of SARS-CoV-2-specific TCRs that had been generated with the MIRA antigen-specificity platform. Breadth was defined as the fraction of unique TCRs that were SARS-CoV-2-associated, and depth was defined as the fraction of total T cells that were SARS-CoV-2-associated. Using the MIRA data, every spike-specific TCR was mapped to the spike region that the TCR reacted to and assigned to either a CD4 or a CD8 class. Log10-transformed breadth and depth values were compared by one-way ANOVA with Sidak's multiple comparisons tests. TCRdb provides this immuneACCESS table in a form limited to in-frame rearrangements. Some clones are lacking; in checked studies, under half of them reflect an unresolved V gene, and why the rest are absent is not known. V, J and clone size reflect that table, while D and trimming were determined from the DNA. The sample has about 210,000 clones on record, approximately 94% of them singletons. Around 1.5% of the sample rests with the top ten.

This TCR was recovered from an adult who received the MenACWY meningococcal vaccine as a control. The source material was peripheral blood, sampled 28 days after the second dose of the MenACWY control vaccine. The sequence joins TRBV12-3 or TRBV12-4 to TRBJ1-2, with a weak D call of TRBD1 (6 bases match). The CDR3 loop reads CASREGSGAGYTF. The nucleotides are TGTGCCAGCAGAGAGGGTTCAGGGGCTGGCTACACCTTC.